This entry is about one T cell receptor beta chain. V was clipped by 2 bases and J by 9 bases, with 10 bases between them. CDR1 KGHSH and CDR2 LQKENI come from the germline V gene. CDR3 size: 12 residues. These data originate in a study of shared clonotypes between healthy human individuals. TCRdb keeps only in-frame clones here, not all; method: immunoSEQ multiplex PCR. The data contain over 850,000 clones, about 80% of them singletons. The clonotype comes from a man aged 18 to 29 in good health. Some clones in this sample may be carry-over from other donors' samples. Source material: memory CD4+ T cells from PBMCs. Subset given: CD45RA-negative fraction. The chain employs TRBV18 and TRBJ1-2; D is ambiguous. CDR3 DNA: TGTGCCAGCTCACCATCCCCGGGGAGCTACACCTTC. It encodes CASSPSPGSYTF.